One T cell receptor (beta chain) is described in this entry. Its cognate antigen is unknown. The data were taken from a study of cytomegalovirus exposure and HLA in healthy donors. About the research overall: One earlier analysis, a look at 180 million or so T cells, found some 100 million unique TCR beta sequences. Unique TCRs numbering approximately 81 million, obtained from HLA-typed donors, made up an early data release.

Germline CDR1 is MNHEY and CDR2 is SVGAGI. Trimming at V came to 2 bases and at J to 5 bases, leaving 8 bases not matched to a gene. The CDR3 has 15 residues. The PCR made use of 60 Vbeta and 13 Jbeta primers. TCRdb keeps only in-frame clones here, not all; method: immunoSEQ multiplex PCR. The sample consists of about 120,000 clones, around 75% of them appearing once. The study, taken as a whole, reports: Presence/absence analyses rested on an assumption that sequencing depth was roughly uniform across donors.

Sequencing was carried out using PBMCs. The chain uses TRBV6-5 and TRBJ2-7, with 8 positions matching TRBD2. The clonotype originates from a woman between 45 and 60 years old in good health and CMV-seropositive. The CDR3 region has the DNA TGTGCCAGCAGTTACGTTGGCGGGGGGCCGGACGAGCAGTACTTC. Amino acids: CASSYVGGGPDEQYF.